Listed below are T cell receptor beta chains from one sample, sequenced in a study of Graves' ophthalmopathy and Graves' hyperthyroidism. A single record per CDR3 protein comes from TCRdb applying MiXCR to the multiplex PCR reads. The sample holds more than 550,000 distinct CDR3 sequences; just over 40% are singletons and the top ten take more than 2.5%. Sequenced material: peripheral blood. These receptors were taken from an adult man with Graves' ophthalmopathy. Each CDR3 is given with its conserved first and last residue. The order of the fields is V gene, J gene, D gene, clone size, CDR3 protein, CDR3 DNA. A D gene is named only where the DNA matches it firmly. The size field is filled for only some rows; it gives once, few, many or a size class.

TRBV10-2	TRBJ1-2	.	many	CASRSTGWGGYTF	TGCGCCAGCAGGTCTACAGGGTGGGGTGGCTACACCTTC
TRBV10-2	TRBJ2-7	TRBD1	many	CASRDRVDSYEQYF	TGCGCCAGCAGAGACAGGGTGGACTCCTACGAGCAGTACTTC
TRBV11-3	TRBJ2-5	.	few	CASSLSWGNQETQYF	TGTGCCAGCAGCCTAAGTTGGGGGAACCAAGAGACCCAGTACTTC
TRBV7-9	TRBJ2-5	TRBD2	many	CASSLGTSGSQEETQYF	TGTGCCAGCAGCTTAGGTACTAGCGGGAGTCAGGAAGAGACCCAGTACTTC
TRBV2	TRBJ1-1	.	few	CASMRSTTEAFF	TGTGCCAGCATGAGGAGTACCACTGAAGCTTTCTTT
TRBV29-1	TRBJ1-4	TRBD1	.	CSGWTGAGNNEKLFF	TGCAGCGGATGGACAGGGGCTGGGAACAATGAAAAACTGTTTTTT
TRBV6-5	TRBJ2-7	.	.	CASSYSQGRGQYF	TGTGCCAGCAGTTACTCGCAGGGGAGGGGGCAGTACTTC
TRBV7-3	TRBJ2-3	TRBD2	.	CASSLGGGGAGDTQYF	TGTGCCAGCAGCTTAGGAGGCGGGGGGGCCGGAGATACGCAGTATTTT
TRBV7-2	TRBJ1-2	.	.	CASSQPGDGYTF	TGTGCCAGCAGCCAGCCGGGGGACGGCTACACCTTC
TRBV6-4	TRBJ2-2	.	.	CASSYSSVPGPYTGELFF	TGTGCCAGCAGTTACTCGAGTGTGCCGGGCCCCTACACCGGGGAGCTGTTTTTT
TRBV5-1	TRBJ2-7	.	few	CASSLDPGLGYEQYF	TGCGCCAGCAGCTTGGATCCGGGCTTAGGGTACGAGCAGTACTTC
TRBV9	TRBJ2-2	TRBD1	few	CASSFQSGTGIGELFF	TGTGCCAGCAGCTTCCAGTCCGGGACAGGGATCGGGGAGCTGTTTTTT
TRBV7-3	TRBJ2-7	.	.	CASSLRGGNSYEQYF	TGTGCCAGCAGCTTACGAGGCGGAAACTCCTACGAGCAGTACTTC
TRBV2	TRBJ1-1	.	.	CASSPGRSGTGAEAFF	TGTGCCAGCTCACCGGGCAGGAGCGGGACGGGCGCTGAAGCTTTCTTT
TRBV6-5	TRBJ2-1	TRBD2	.	CASSPRGVHEQFF	TGTGCCAGCAGTCCCCGGGGGGTACATGAGCAGTTCTTC
TRBV29-1	TRBJ2-1	TRBD1	few	CSVEGTGVYNEQFF	TGCAGCGTTGAAGGGACAGGGGTCTACAATGAGCAGTTCTTC
TRBV29-1	TRBJ2-7	TRBD1	many	CSVERDSYEQYF	TGCAGCGTTGAACGGGACAGCTACGAGCAGTACTTC
TRBV7-2	TRBJ1-6	.	many	CASSFGVNSPLHF	TGTGCCAGCAGCTTTGGGGTTAATTCACCCCTCCACTTT
TRBV2	TRBJ2-7	TRBD1	many	CASSDPRQGSREQYF	TGTGCCAGCAGTGATCCCCGACAGGGATCGCGCGAGCAGTACTTC
TRBV7-9	TRBJ2-6	TRBD2	.	CATTGTRSGANVLTF	TGTGCCACAACCGGGACTAGGAGCGGGGCCAACGTCCTGACTTTC
TRBV6-2/TRBV6-3	TRBJ2-5	.	few	CASSRVPLRLETQYF	TGTGCCAGCAGCAGGGTCCCCTTGCGGCTTGAGACCCAGTACTTC
TRBV7-3	TRBJ1-6	.	.	CASSQDSSYGTNSPLHF	TGTGCCAGCAGCCAAGACAGCAGCTACGGCACGAATTCACCCCTCCACTTT
TRBV10-3	TRBJ1-1	TRBD1	.	CAWSRTGTPLEAFF	TGTGCCTGGAGTCGGACAGGGACCCCACTTGAAGCTTTCTTT
TRBV24-1	TRBJ2-1	.	.	CATSDSTGRDPYNEQFF	TGTGCCACCAGTGACTCAACGGGTCGGGATCCCTACAATGAGCAGTTCTTC
TRBV10-3	TRBJ1-4	.	.	CAISGSTGNEKLFF	TGTGCCATCAGTGGATCGACAGGCAATGAAAAACTGTTTTTT
TRBV5-1	TRBJ2-5	TRBD2	once	CASRTSGASYVETQYF	TGCGCCAGCCGGACTAGCGGGGCTTCCTACGTAGAGACCCAGTACTTC
TRBV29-1	TRBJ2-5	TRBD1	many	CSGLPPGTGSTQYF	TGCAGCGGACTTCCCCCCGGGACAGGGAGCACCCAGTACTTC